The clone carrying this T cell receptor (beta chain) occurred many times. Antigen unknown. This sample is part of a study of human T cells and chemical hapten exposure. At the level of the study: Skin of the upper inner arm, around 2 cm by around 2 cm, received 2% DPC for sensitization.

Looked up from germline, CDR1 is ENHRY and CDR2 is SYGVKD. Unmatched junction bases numbered 0, after V lost 4 bases and J lost 2 bases. This CDR3 has 13 amino acids. Time point in this sample: pre-sensitization, week 0. Treatment here: therapeutic diphenylcyclopropenone sensitization with weekly scalp DPC. Notes on the study in general: Relative to control repertoires, expanded TCRs gave rise to significantly more large CDR3 similarity clusters.

In the authors' methods: With a range of roughly 23,224 to 690,600, the median per sample was about 92,000 TCRs. TCRdb re-called the RACE reads through MiXCR, storing one row per CDR3 protein. The authors' filters were not applied to this entry. The sample includes some 250,000 distinct CDR3 sequences, approximately 7.5% of them seen just once. V is TRBV10-3 and J is TRBJ2-7, with 9 bases that match TRBD1. This TCR was sampled from a man aged 18 to 29 with alopecia areata. Some clones in this sample may be carry-over from other donors' samples. The specimen was whole blood, collected in connection with sensitization to the hapten diphenylcyclopropenone (DPC). CDR3 bases: TGTGCCATCAGTGGGGACAGGGCCTACGAGCAGTACTTC. Its protein product is CAISGDRAYEQYF.